This T cell receptor (beta chain) was sequenced for a study of blood T cells in healthy people across ages (dated by TCRdb to between 2015 and 2017). Context from the whole study: In model experiments, template switching captured roughly one uniquely barcoded TCR beta cDNA molecule for every two T cells. Age-related changes in TCR beta repertoire diversity were measured in the study by deep sequencing normalized with unique cDNA molecular identifiers. The donors were split into four age groups: young (average approximately 16 years), middle-aged (39), aged (more than 60) and long-lived (approximately 80). To avoid experimental bias, donors of different ages were spread randomly across the sequencing lanes. Using the same blood draw, the study looked at two additional independent replicas of 1 million unique cDNA reads for two donors, one aged 18 to 30 and the other aged 80 or older.

This clonotype was counted ten times or more. No cognate antigen has been identified for it. The record has no base qualities; no much larger clone is one base away. The receptor library was made with 5' RACE. The run used an Illumina HiSeq 2500. A second PCR of about 6 to 12 cycles was run with a J-beta primer mix and a sample-barcoded 5' primer. A unique molecular identifier was introduced onto each TCR beta cDNA molecule by a template-switch 5' adaptor carrying 12 random nucleotides. Each sample yielded at least 2.5 million CDR3-containing paired-end reads. All of the RNA was converted into first-strand cDNA using the Mint cDNA synthesis kit, with a TRBC-specific oligonucleotide serving as the primer. Following uracil-DNA glycosylase treatment, all cDNA underwent a first 18-cycle PCR with the universal primers M1SS and BC2_uni_R. Turning to the authors' computational methods: For normalization, 1 million high-quality reads, each with a distinct molecular identifier, were randomly selected from each sample. Instead of being binned into consensus sequences, reads that shared molecular identifiers were thrown out. MiTCR, with a Q25 quality threshold and the strictest error-elimination algorithm, was used for CDR3 identification, clonotype clustering and error correction. Lower-bound total TCR beta diversity was estimated with a nonparametric unseen species model using Euler transformation. Using fastp at Q25 and MiXCR, TCRdb reprocessed the public reads and kept productive beta chains. CDR3 protein sequences are deduplicated, and each keeps its most common genes and DNA. The V and J calls follow TCRdb's processing rather than the paper's. The sample table records under 2 million distinct CDR3 sequences; about 31% of these occur just once. The top ten hold approximately 10% of the sample.

The study at large found these results: Because profiling used bulk unsorted PBMCs, naive and antigen-experienced compartments could not be compared conclusively. Estimates of total diversity based on one million sequenced T cells were considered lower bounds and underestimates. A strong correlation was found between observed TCR beta diversity and the percentage of naive T cells measured by flow cytometry. As age increased, observed TCR beta diversity per million T cells dropped in a roughly linear way, and a significant reduction was already evident by age around 41. Compared with the aged group, the long-lived group had more naive CD4+ T cells, fewer expanded clones and increased TCR diversity, suggesting age selection. Donor CMV infection status was unknown, potentially confounding age-related changes in expanded clonotypes.

CDR1 is given as MNHEY and CDR2 as SMNVEV, both from the germline V gene (reference sequence). CDR3 length: 16 amino acids, cysteine to phenylalanine. Here the CDR3 DNA is all that survives: 48 bases in frame from base 1. Trimmed from V: 0 bases; trimmed from J: 9 bases; junction bases lacking a gene match: 13. The donors were roughly 39 Caucasian individuals from Russia, aged roughly 6 to 100 years, who were systemically healthy. About 10 milliliters of peripheral blood were collected from each donor into EDTA-treated Vacutainer tubes. Ficoll-Paque density-gradient centrifugation was used to isolate PBMCs, with at least 6.5 million obtained per sample. Trizol reagent was used to extract total RNA from the PBMCs, yielding at least 5.5 micrograms per sample. For every donor, flow cytometry on a PBMC aliquot measured the percentage of naive CD45RAhigh/CD27high T cells.

The sample was blood. The chain joins TRBV27 to TRBJ2-5; TRBD2 agrees with 7 junctional bases. The receptor was isolated from a woman in her twenties or thirties in good health. The CDR3 protein: CASSLSLGGRSGAQYF. In nucleotide form, the sequence is TGTGCCAGCAGTTTATCGTTGGGAGGGAGGAGCGGGGCCCAGTACTTC.